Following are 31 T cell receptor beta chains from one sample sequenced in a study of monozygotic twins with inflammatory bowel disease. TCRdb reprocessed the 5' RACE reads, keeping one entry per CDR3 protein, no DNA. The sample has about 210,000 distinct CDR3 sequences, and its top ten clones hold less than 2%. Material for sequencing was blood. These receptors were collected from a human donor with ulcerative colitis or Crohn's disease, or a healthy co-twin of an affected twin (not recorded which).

The CDR3 region is CASSLIPDRALVYEQYF. The chain is built from TRBV7-8 and TRBJ2-7; TCRdb lists TRBD1, though no DNA is available to test this call. CDR1 SGHVS and CDR2 FQNEAQ come from the germline V gene. CDR3 length: 17 amino acids.

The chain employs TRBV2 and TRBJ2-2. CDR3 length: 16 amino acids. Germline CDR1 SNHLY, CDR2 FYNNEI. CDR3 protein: CASSEARAANTGELFF.

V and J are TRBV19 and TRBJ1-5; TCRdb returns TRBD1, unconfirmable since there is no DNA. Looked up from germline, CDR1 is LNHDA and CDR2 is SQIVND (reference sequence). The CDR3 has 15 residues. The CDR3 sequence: CASSRQVNSNQPQHF.

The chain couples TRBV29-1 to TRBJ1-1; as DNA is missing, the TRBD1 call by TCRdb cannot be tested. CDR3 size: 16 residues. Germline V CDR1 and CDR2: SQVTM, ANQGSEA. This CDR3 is CSVGGRDGSMNTEAFF.

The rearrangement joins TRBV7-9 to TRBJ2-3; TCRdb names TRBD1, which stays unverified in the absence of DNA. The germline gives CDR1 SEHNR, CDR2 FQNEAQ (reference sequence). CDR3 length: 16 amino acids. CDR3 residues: CASSASSGGSTDTQYF.

CDR3 sequence reads: CASSPPGAEAYEQYF. This rearrangement joins TRBV7-9 to TRBJ2-7; TCRdb selects TRBD2, and the lack of DNA leaves this call unchecked. This CDR3 is 15 amino acids long. From germline, CDR1 is SEHNR and CDR2 FQNEAQ (reference sequence).

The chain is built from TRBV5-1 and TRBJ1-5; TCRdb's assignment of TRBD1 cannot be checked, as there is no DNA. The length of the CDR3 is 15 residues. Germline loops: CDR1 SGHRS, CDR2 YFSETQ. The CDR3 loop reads CASSSGQGFDSPQHF. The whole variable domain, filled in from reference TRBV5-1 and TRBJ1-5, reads KAGVTQTPRYLIKTRGQQVTLSCSPISGHRSVSWYQQTPGQGLQFLFEYFSETQRNKGNFPGRFSGRQFSNSRSEMNVSTLELGDSALYLCASSSGQGFDSPQHFGDGTRLSIL.

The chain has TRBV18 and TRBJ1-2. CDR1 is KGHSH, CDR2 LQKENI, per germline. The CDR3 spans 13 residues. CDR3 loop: CASSPNQDRGYTF.

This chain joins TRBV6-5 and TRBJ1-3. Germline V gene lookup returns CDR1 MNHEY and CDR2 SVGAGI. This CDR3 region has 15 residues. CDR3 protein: CASSYSGSSGNTIYF.

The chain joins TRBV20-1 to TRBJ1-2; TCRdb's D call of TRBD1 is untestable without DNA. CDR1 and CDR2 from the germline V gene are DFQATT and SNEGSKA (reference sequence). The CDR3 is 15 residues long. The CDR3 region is CSAREGTGVNYGYTF.

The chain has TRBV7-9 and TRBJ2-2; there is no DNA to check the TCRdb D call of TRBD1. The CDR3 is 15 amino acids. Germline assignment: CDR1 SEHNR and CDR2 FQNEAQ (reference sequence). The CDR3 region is CASRPSGGVTGELFF.

CDR3 in amino acids: CASSPGPTNTEAFF. The rearrangement uses TRBV2 and TRBJ1-1; TCRdb returns TRBD1, unconfirmable since there is no DNA. Germline assignment: CDR1 SNHLY and CDR2 FYNNEI. The CDR3 runs to 14 residues.

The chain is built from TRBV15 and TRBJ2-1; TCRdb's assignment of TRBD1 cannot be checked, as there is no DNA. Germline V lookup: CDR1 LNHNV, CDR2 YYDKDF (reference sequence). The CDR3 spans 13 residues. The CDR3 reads CAAGTVSYNEQFF.

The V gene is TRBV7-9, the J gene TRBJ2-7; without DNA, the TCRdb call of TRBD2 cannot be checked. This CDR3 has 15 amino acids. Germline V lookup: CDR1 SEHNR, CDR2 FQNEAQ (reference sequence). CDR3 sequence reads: CASSFGGVNSYEQYF.

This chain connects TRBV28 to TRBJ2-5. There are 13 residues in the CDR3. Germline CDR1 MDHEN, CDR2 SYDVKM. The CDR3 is CASSLNYQETQYF. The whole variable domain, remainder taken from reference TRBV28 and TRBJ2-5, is DVKVTQSSRYLVKRTGEKVFLECVQDMDHENMFWYRQDPGLGLRLIYFSYDVKMKEKGDIPEGYSVSREKKERFSLILESASTNQTSMYLCASSLNYQETQYFGPGTRLLVL.

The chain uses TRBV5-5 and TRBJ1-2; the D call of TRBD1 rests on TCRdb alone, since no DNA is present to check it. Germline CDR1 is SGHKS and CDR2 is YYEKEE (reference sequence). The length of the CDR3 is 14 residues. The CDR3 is CASSLVSTGWGYTF.

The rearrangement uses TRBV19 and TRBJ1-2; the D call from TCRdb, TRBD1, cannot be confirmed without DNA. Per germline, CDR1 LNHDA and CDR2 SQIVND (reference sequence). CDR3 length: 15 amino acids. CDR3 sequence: CACTRRDRETYGYTF.

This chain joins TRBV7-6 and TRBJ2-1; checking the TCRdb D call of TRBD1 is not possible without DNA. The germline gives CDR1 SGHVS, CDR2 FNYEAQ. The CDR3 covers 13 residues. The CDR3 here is CASSLGQSGEQFF.

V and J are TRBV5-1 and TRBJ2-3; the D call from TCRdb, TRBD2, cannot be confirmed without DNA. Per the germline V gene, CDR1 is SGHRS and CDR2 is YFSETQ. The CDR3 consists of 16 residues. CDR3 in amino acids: CASSLDAGGSTDTQYF.

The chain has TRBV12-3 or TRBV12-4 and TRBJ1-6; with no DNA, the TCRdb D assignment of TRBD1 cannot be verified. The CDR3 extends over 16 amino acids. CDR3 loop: CASSLWTGVRNSPLHF.

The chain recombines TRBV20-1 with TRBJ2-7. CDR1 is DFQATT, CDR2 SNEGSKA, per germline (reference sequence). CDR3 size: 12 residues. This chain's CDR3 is CSAPGTTYEQYF.

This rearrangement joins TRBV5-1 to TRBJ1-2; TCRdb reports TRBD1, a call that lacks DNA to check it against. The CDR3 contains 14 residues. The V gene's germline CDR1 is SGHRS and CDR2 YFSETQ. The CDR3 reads CASSSGTGAEGYTF.

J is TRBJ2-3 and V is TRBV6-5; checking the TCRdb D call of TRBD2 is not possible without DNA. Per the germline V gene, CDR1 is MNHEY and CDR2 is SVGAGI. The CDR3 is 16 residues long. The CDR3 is CASSYQPGLLTDTQYF.

This CDR3 reads CASSAGSNNEQFF. The genes are TRBV6-4 and TRBJ2-1. Germline V gene data show CDR1 as MRHNA and CDR2 as SNTAGT. The CDR3 extends over 13 amino acids.

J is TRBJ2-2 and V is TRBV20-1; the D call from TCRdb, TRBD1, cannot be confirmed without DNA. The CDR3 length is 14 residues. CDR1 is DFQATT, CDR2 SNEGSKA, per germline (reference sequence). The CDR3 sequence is CSARGQGATGELFF.

The CDR3 sequence: CASSLGNTGVSYGYTF. J is TRBJ1-2 and V is TRBV11-2; as DNA is missing, the TRBD1 call by TCRdb cannot be tested. This CDR3 contains 16 residues. From germline, CDR1 is SGHAT and CDR2 FQNNGV.

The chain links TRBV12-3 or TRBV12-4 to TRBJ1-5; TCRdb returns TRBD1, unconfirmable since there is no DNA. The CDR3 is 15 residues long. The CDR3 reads CASSSWTGGNQPQHF.

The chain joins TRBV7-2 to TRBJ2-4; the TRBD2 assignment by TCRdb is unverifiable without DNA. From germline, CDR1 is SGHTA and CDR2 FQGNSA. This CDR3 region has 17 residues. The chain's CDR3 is CASSYRVTSGGGNIQYF. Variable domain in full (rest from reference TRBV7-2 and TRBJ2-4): GAGVSQSPSNKVTEKGKDVELRCDPISGHTALYWYRQSLGQGLEFLIYFQGNSAPDKSGLPSDRFSAERTGGSVSTLTIQRTQQEDSAVYLCASSYRVTSGGGNIQYFGAGTRLSVL.

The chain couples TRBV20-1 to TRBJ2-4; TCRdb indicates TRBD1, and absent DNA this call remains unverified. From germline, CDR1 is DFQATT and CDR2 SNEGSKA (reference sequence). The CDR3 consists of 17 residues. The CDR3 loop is CSVGGQGTARAKNIQYF.

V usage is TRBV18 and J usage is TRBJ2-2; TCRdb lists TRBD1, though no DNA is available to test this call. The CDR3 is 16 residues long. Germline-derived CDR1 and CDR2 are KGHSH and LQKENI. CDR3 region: CASSPRTGMDGGELFF. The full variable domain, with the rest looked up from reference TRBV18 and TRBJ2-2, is NAGVMQNPRHLVRRRGQEARLRCSPMKGHSHVYWYRQLPEEGLKFMVYLQKENIIDESGMPKERFSAEFPKEGPSILRIQQVVRGDSAAYFCASSPRTGMDGGELFFGEGSRLTVL.

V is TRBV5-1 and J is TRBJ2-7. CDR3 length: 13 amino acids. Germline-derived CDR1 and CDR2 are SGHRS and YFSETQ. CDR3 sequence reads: CASSLPLVGEQYF. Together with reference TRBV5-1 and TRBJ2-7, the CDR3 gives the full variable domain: KAGVTQTPRYLIKTRGQQVTLSCSPISGHRSVSWYQQTPGQGLQFLFEYFSETQRNKGNFPGRFSGRQFSNSRSEMNVSTLELGDSALYLCASSLPLVGEQYFGPGTRLTVT.